This TCR beta chain derives from a study of blood T cell repertoires in COVID-19. Looking at the study overall: Acute-phase and convalescent COVID-19 samples originated in the United States, Italy and Spain. In each case, the material was cDNA or gDNA derived from T cells, B-cell-depleted T cells, or PBMCs.

In the authors' workflow: Using reference gene primer amplification, nucleated cell counts were estimated. The data were produced by immunoSEQ multiplex PCR, yet TCRdb's version contains in-frame clones alone and is incomplete. V and J calls and clone size are those listed in that table; D and trimming were worked out from the DNA. Of roughly 250,000 clones listed, around 90% are singletons. V was trimmed by 4 bases and J by 0 bases, leaving 11 bases between them. The CDR3 spans 15 residues. Per the germline V gene, CDR1 is SGDLS and CDR2 is YYNGEE. Grouping used clinical history reported by participants in a survey and questionnaire.

V usage is TRBV9 and J usage is TRBJ1-3; D unclear. The sequence was collected from a human donor in a cohort exposed to, infected with or recovered from COVID-19 (not recorded which). The donor label of this sample is uncertain. The sequenced material came from PBMCs or T cells enriched from blood (not recorded which). The CDR3 DNA reads as TGTGCCAGCAGCCTGACACCTATCTCTGGAAACACCATATATTTT. Amino acid sequence: CASSLTPISGNTIYF. The complete variable domain, with remaining parts taken from reference TRBV9 and TRBJ1-3, reads DSGVTQTPKHLITATGQRVTLRCSPRSGDLSVYWYQQSLDQGLQFLIQYYNGEERAKGNILERFSAQQFPDLHSELNLSSLELGDSALYFCASSLTPISGNTIYFGEGSWLTVV.